What follows are 24 T cell receptor beta chains derived from one specimen sequenced in a study of cytomegalovirus exposure and HLA in healthy donors. Use of 60 Vbeta and 13 Jbeta primers characterized the PCR. Assay: immunoSEQ multiplex PCR; the TCRdb copy retains only in-frame clones and omits some. The sample records about 140,000 clones, around 80% being singletons. Material: PBMCs. These receptor sequences come from a male donor in good health and CMV-seropositive.

The chain has TRBV28 and TRBJ2-1; 16 bases map to TRBD2. The CDR3 contains 17 residues. V shed 2 bases, J shed 9 bases, and the junction held 7 bases outside the gene matches. The germline CDR1 and CDR2 sequences are MDHEN and SYDVKM. CDR3 region: CASSLSGTSGRGGEQFF. CDR3 in DNA: TGTGCCAGCAGTTTAAGCGGGACTAGCGGGAGGGGGGGTGAGCAGTTCTTC.

The chain links TRBV7-9 to TRBJ2-2; TRBD1 aligns across 8 bases. This CDR3 contains 15 residues. The V gene's germline CDR1 is SEHNR and CDR2 FQNEAQ (reference sequence). Germline trimming cut 5 bases from V and 2 bases from J; bases unmatched to any gene: 4. This CDR3 is CASSQDRVNTGELFF. The CDR3 nucleotides are TGTGCCAGCAGCCAGGACAGGGTTAACACCGGGGAGCTGTTTTTT. Together with reference TRBV7-9 and TRBJ2-2, the CDR3 gives the full variable domain: DTGVSQNPRHKITKRGQNVTFRCDPISEHNRLYWYRQTLGQGPEFLTYFQNEAQLEKSRLLSDRFSAERPKGSFSTLEIQRTEQGDSAMYLCASSQDRVNTGELFFGEGSRLTVL.

The chain joins TRBV11-3 to TRBJ2-7, with 8 bases matching TRBD1. The trim removed 5 bases at V and 2 bases at J, leaving 5 bases unmatched. The CDR3 spans 14 residues. Germline loops: CDR1 SGHNT, CDR2 YENEEA. This CDR3 is CASSARDRPYEQYF. CDR3 DNA: TGTGCCAGCAGCGCACGGGACAGGCCCTACGAGCAGTACTTC.

V gene TRBV25-1 combines with J gene TRBJ2-2; 11 bases are a match to TRBD1. The CDR3 has 16 residues. Germline V gene sequence: CDR1 MGHDK, CDR2 SYGVNS. Trimming cost V 3 bases and J 7 bases; bases outside gene matches: 7. DNA of the CDR3: TGTGCCAGCAGTGATGTCCGGACAGGGGGCATCGGGGAGCTGTTTTTT. The encoded protein is CASSDVRTGGIGELFF.

CDR3 DNA sequence: TGTGCCAGCAGCTCACAGGGCGGACAGACCCAGTACTTC. It encodes CASSSQGGQTQYF. The rearrangement links TRBV5-4 to TRBJ2-5; D might be TRBD1 (6 bases). CDR1 and CDR2 from the germline V gene are SGHNT and YYREEE (reference sequence). The CDR3 has 13 residues. Trimming took off 3 bases at V and 6 bases at J, with 12 bases between the two ends.

V is TRBV29-1 and J is TRBJ2-5; D is uncertain. The V and J ends lost 3 bases and 11 bases respectively, with 13 bases between them. The germline CDR1 and CDR2 sequences are SQVTM and ANQGSEA. The CDR3 is 11 amino acids. The DNA for the CDR3 is TGCAGCGTTGATGATTACCCTGAGCAGTACTTC. It yields the protein CSVDDYPEQYF.

The rearrangement joins TRBV18 to TRBJ2-7; maybe TRBD2 (5 bases). CDR1 and CDR2 (germline): KGHSH, LQKENI. The CDR3 runs 15 residues. V dropped 3 bases and J dropped 7 bases, with 19 bases sitting between them. In DNA, the CDR3 is TGTGCCAGCTCACCTAGTGGGCGGTCGGGCGGGGAGCAGTACTTC. As protein: CASSPSGRSGGEQYF.

V usage is TRBV4-1 and J usage is TRBJ1-5; no firm D call. With 4 bases removed from V and 5 bases from J, the gap between germline ends came to 12 bases. Germline CDR1 reads MGHRA; CDR2 reads YSYEKL. This CDR3 comprises 14 residues. For the CDR3, the DNA is TGCGCCAGCAGCCCTACGAGAACCGATCAGCCCCAGCATTTT. Amino acids: CASSPTRTDQPQHF.

The rearrangement joins TRBV5-1 to TRBJ2-3; D not certain. The CDR3 totals 15 residues. The V gene's germline CDR1 is SGHRS and CDR2 YFSETQ. Trimming took 0 bases from V and 0 from J, leaving 8 bases between them. Here the CDR3 reads CASSLGQLSTDTQYF. CDR3 bases: TGCGCCAGCAGCTTGGGACAACTGAGCACAGATACGCAGTATTTT.

The chain is built from TRBV5-5 and TRBJ2-1, with D maybe TRBD2 (6 bases). This CDR3 has 15 amino acids. CDR1 and CDR2 (germline): SGHKS, YYEKEE (reference sequence). Deletions cut 2 bases from V and 0 bases from J, with 9 bases between. The CDR3 reads CASSFLGGSYNEQFF. The CDR3 DNA sequence: TGTGCCAGCAGCTTCCTGGGGGGCTCCTACAATGAGCAGTTCTTC.

V gene TRBV5-6 combines with J gene TRBJ2-5, with a possible D match to TRBD2 (5 bases). The J call may not be correct, given that the DNA end is closer to TRBJ2-7. The CDR3 length is 14 residues. Germline CDR1 reads SGHDT; CDR2 reads YYEEEE. The CDR3 loop is CASSLFRDSYEQYF. CDR3 DNA sequence: TGTGCCAGCAGCTTGTTTCGGGACTCCTACGAGCAGTACTTC.

This chain joins TRBV14 and TRBJ1-1; D call uncertain. Trimming shortened V by 0 bases and J by 1 base, and 9 bases separated the two germline ends. Germline CDR1 SGHDN, CDR2 FVKESK. The CDR3 totals 15 residues. The CDR3 bases are TGTGCCAGCAGCCAAGATGAGACATGGAACACTGAAGCTTTCTTT. Its translation: CASSQDETWNTEAFF.

The V and J genes are TRBV18 and TRBJ2-2; 9 nucleotides match TRBD2. This CDR3 is built from 15 residues. Germline CDR1 is KGHSH and CDR2 is LQKENI. Trimming at V came to 8 bases and at J to 6 bases, leaving 10 bases not matched to a gene. In nucleotides, the CDR3 is TGTGCCAGCCACCCGGGACTAGCCCCGTCCGGGGAGCTGTTTTTT. Encoded protein: CASHPGLAPSGELFF.

This rearrangement joins TRBV6-6 to TRBJ2-7, with a weak D call TRBD1 (6 bases). Germline assignment: CDR1 MNHNY and CDR2 SVGAGI (reference sequence). The germline V and J ends were trimmed by 2 bases and 1 base, with 15 bases remaining between them. CDR3 length equals 16 residues. The CDR3 loop reads CASSYPEGQGSYEQYF. CDR3 DNA: TGTGCCAGCAGTTACCCCGAGGGTCAGGGGTCCTACGAGCAGTACTTC.

The V call is TRBV7-2, the J call TRBJ2-3; D possibly corresponds to TRBD2 (5 bases). V dropped 3 bases and J dropped 6 bases, with 10 bases sitting between them. There are 13 residues in the CDR3. The germline V gene has CDR1 SGHTA and CDR2 FQGNSA. The CDR3 DNA reads as TGTGCCAGCAGCTTTTCTAGGGAGGATACGCAGTATTTT. Translated: CASSFSREDTQYF.

The rearrangement uses TRBV11-2 and TRBJ2-7; 10 nucleotides agree with TRBD2. The trim removed 6 bases at V and 4 bases at J, leaving 9 bases unmatched. This CDR3 has 15 residues. Germline-derived CDR1 and CDR2 are SGHAT and FQNNGV. The CDR3 region has the DNA TGTGCCAGCAGAACCCCCGCTAGCGGGAGTTACGAGCAGTACTTC. This gives the protein CASRTPASGSYEQYF.

This chain connects TRBV5-1 to TRBJ2-3, with 7 bases lining up with TRBD2. The junction had 7 bases not matched to a gene; V was cut back by 1 base and J by 2 bases. The CDR3 has 16 residues. CDR1 and CDR2 from the germline V gene are SGHRS and YFSETQ. The CDR3 loop reads CASSLNGGSNTDTQYF. The DNA of the CDR3 is TGCGCCAGCAGCTTGAACGGGGGGTCCAACACAGATACGCAGTATTTT.

This clone was counted between two and nine times. The V call is TRBV5-1, the J call TRBJ1-1; D unclear. Germline V gene sequence: CDR1 SGHRS, CDR2 YFSETQ. There are 13 residues in the CDR3. The ends were cut back, 0 bases at V and 3 bases at J, with 6 bases in the middle. The DNA of the CDR3 is TGCGCCAGCAGCTTGGACCGGTACACTGAAGCTTTCTTT. This codes for CASSLDRYTEAFF.

In this sample, this clone turned up a few times. This rearrangement joins TRBV18 to TRBJ2-7; D call uncertain. The CDR3 has 10 amino acids. Germline CDR1 KGHSH, CDR2 LQKENI. The germline V and J ends were trimmed by 2 bases and 9 bases, with 5 bases remaining between them. The DNA for the CDR3 is TGTGCCAGCTCACCAACCGGGCAGTACTTC. The encoded protein is CASSPTGQYF.

The chain combines TRBV9 with TRBJ1-2, with 8 bases fitting TRBD1. The trim removed 0 bases at V and 6 bases at J, leaving 7 bases unmatched. CDR1 SGDLS and CDR2 YYNGEE come from the germline V gene. This CDR3 has 15 residues. The CDR3 sequence: CASSVADGQGNGYTF. CDR3 nucleotide sequence: TGTGCCAGCAGCGTAGCCGACGGACAGGGAAATGGCTACACCTTC.

The genes are TRBV7-3 and TRBJ1-1; 7 nucleotides agree with TRBD1. Germline V gives CDR1 SGHTA, CDR2 FQGTGA. CDR3 length equals 15 residues. V lost 5 bases, J lost 3 bases, and 9 bases stayed unmatched. Here the CDR3 reads CASSPIGGADTEAFF. CDR3 bases: TGTGCCAGCAGCCCCATAGGGGGCGCGGACACTGAAGCTTTCTTT. The entire variable domain, with the rest obtained from reference TRBV7-3 and TRBJ1-1, is as follows: GAGVSQTPSNKVTEKGKYVELRCDPISGHTALYWYRQSLGQGPEFLIYFQGTGAADDSGLPNDRFFAVRPEGSVSTLKIQRTERGDSAVYLCASSPIGGADTEAFFGQGTRLTVV.

This sequence joins TRBV6-5 and TRBJ2-5; weak D call: TRBD1 (5 bases). Germline loops: CDR1 MNHEY, CDR2 SVGAGI. This CDR3 has 13 amino acids. The V end was cut by 5 bases, the J end by 5 bases, with 12 bases between. The CDR3 loop reads CASSEQDGETQYF. In DNA form, the CDR3 reads TGTGCCAGCAGTGAACAGGACGGGGAGACCCAGTACTTC.

The chain combines TRBV13 with TRBJ2-3; 10 bases map to TRBD2. Germline values: CDR1 PRHDT, CDR2 FYEKMQ (reference sequence). Trimming cost V 2 bases and J 3 bases; bases outside gene matches: 11. The CDR3 extends over 18 amino acids. CDR3: CASSLRASGRRVTDTQYF. The CDR3 nucleotides are TGTGCCAGCAGCTTACGGGCTAGCGGGAGAAGAGTAACAGATACGCAGTATTTT.

The chain's CDR3 is CASSVAEPGAPAFF. In DNA, the CDR3 is TGTGCCAGCAGCGTAGCTGAACCAGGGGCGCCGGCTTTCTTT. The chain combines TRBV9 with TRBJ1-1; perhaps TRBD1 as D (6 bases). Trimming removed 0 bases at V and 11 bases at J, with 17 bases between. The CDR3 is made up of 14 amino acids. Germline V CDR1 and CDR2: SGDLS, YYNGEE.